This T cell receptor (beta chain) emerged from a study of early T cells in non-severe SARS-CoV-2 infection. Study at large: Alpha and beta chains were unpaired, from unsorted whole-blood bulk RNA.

Germline V lookup: CDR1 SGHAT, CDR2 FQNNGV. With V trimmed by 5 bases and J by 3 bases, 10 bases remained unmatched. The CDR3 contains 17 residues. Notes on the study in general: There was a bias toward anti-spike CD8 responses in VDJdb matching, which missed private and CD4 specificities.

Individually, cDNA molecules had unique molecular identifiers attached to them. TCRdb re-analysed the 5' RACE reads in MiXCR, keeping a single row per CDR3 protein. The profile shows 37,000 or so distinct CDR3 sequences, 5% to 6.5% of them singletons. This clonotype was seen many times. Its matching antigen is unknown. The sample taken for sequencing was whole blood. The sequence was collected from an adult who was a healthcare worker with PCR-confirmed SARS-CoV-2 infection or an uninfected control (not recorded which). The chain employs TRBV11-2 and TRBJ2-3, with 11 bases that match TRBD2. CDR3 loop: CASSPKHASGRTDTQYF. CDR3 sequence (DNA): TGTGCCAGCAGCCCCAAACACGCTAGCGGGAGGACAGATACGCAGTATTTT.